This T cell receptor beta chain was identified during a study of blood T cell repertoires in COVID-19. Study at large: PBMCs, B-cell-depleted T cells, or T cells provided the cDNA or gDNA that made up the material.

This CDR3 region has 13 residues. V was pared by 4 bases and J by 6 bases, with 13 bases between. Germline V gives CDR1 SGHKS, CDR2 YYEKEE (reference sequence). Participants, about 18 to 100 years old, spanned 24 US areas. Allocation to cohorts depended on clinical history reported by the participants. In the original processing: The assay estimated nucleated cells by amplifying reference gene primers. Generated by immunoSEQ multiplex PCR, the TCRdb table keeps only in-frame clones and is missing some. The V and J calls and clone size are taken from that table; D and trimming were inferred from the DNA. The sample has about 480,000 clones, 88% seen once; the top ten hold less than 2%.

The chain is built from TRBV5-5 and TRBJ2-5; D tentatively fits TRBD1 or TRBD2 (6 bases each). Sequences were obtained from PBMCs or T cells enriched from blood (not recorded which). The clonotype was recovered from a woman aged 40-49 years who had recovered from COVID-19. CDR3 region: CASSVGGRKTQYF. CDR3 DNA: TGTGCCAGCAGCGTGGGGGGCAGGAAGACCCAGTACTTC. The full variable domain, in which reference TRBV5-5 and TRBJ2-5 provide the parts outside the CDR3, is DAGVTQSPTHLIKTRGQQVTLRCSPISGHKSVSWYQQVLGQGPQFIFQYYEKEERGRGNFPDRFSARQFPNYSSELNVNALLLGDSALYLCASSVGGRKTQYFGPGTRLLVL.